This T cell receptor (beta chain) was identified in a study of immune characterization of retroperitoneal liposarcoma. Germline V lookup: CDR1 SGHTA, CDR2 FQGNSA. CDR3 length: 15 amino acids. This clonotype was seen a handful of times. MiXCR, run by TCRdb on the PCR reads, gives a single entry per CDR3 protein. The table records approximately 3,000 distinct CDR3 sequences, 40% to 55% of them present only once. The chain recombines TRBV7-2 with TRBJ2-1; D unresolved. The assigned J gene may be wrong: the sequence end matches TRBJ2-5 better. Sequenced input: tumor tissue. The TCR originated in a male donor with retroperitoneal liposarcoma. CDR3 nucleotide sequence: TGTGCCAGCAGCTTATGGTCGTCAGGCCAAGAGACCCAGTACTTC. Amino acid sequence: CASSLWSSGQETQYF.